The next 31 T cell receptor beta chains were all read from a single sample in a study of blood T cells in healthy people across ages. Through a sample-barcoded 5' primer and a J-beta primer mix, a second PCR was run for about 6 to 11 cycles. TCRdb analysed the 5' RACE reads with MiXCR anew, one entry per CDR3 protein. In the table there are 380,000 or so distinct CDR3 sequences, 45% to 65% of which are singletons. Sequenced sample: blood. These receptors came from a man in his sixties in good health.

This clonotype was counted between two and nine times. This sequence joins TRBV6-6 and TRBJ2-5, with TRBD2 matching over 8 bases. With V trimmed by 5 bases and J by 5 bases, 7 bases remained unmatched. Germline-derived CDR1 and CDR2 are MNHNY and SVGAGI (reference sequence). CDR3 size: 14 residues. Written as DNA, the CDR3 is TGTGCCAGCAGTCGGGGGGGAGGATGGGAGACCCAGTACTTC. Amino acid sequence: CASSRGGGWETQYF.

The chain has TRBV29-1 and TRBJ2-1, with D possibly being TRBD1 or TRBD2 (5 bases each). CDR1 is SQVTM and CDR2 is ANQGSEA in the germline V gene. Trimming left V 1 base short and J 0 bases short, with 13 bases between. This CDR3 has 16 residues. CDR3 sequence (DNA): TGCAGCGTTGAAGGGGGACGCTCAAGCTCCTACAATGAGCAGTTCTTC. Residues: CSVEGGRSSSYNEQFF.

V gene TRBV7-2 combines with J gene TRBJ2-7, with 11 bases lining up with TRBD2. This CDR3 region has 15 residues. Germline loops: CDR1 SGHTA, CDR2 FQGNSA. J gave up 2 bases and V 4 bases, and 4 bases lay outside the gene matches. The CDR3 sequence is CASSSLAGETYEQYF. For the CDR3, the DNA is TGTGCCAGCAGCTCACTAGCGGGAGAGACCTACGAGCAGTACTTC.

The V gene is TRBV7-9, the J gene TRBJ2-1; 10 bases line up with TRBD2. Germline V CDR1 and CDR2: SEHNR, FQNEAQ (reference sequence). There are 17 residues in the CDR3. Germline trimming cut 4 bases from V and 7 bases from J; bases unmatched to any gene: 13. CDR3 sequence reads: CASSSRMAAGGKNEQFF. As DNA, the CDR3 is TGTGCCAGCAGCTCACGAATGGCAGCGGGAGGGAAGAATGAGCAGTTCTTC.

This clonotype has just a few counts. The chain uses TRBV3-1 and TRBJ2-1; D unresolved. Germline CDR1 LGHDT, CDR2 YNNKEL (reference sequence). The CDR3 spans 13 residues. V lost 3 bases to trimming and J lost 1 base, with 4 bases between them. CDR3 in DNA: TGTGCCAGCAGCCACAGGTCCTACAATGAGCAGTTCTTC. Protein sequence: CASSHRSYNEQFF.

The chain has TRBV12-3 or TRBV12-4 and TRBJ2-5; maybe TRBD1 (5 bases). Between the trimmed V and J ends, which lost 6 bases and 2 bases, there was a span of 10 bases. CDR3 size: 13 residues. The CDR3 is CASRRRQQETQYF. The CDR3 bases are TGTGCCAGCAGGCGAAGACAGCAAGAGACCCAGTACTTC.

This chain connects TRBV20-1 to TRBJ2-4; 14 bases are shared with TRBD2. The CDR3 has 19 amino acids. Looked up from germline, CDR1 is DFQATT and CDR2 is SNEGSKA (reference sequence). Unmatched junction bases numbered 11, after V lost 1 base and J lost 3 bases. CDR3 loop: CSARAPGLAGASVKNIQYF. The DNA for the CDR3 is TGCAGTGCTAGAGCCCCGGGACTAGCGGGGGCCTCAGTCAAAAACATTCAGTACTTC.

This clonotype was picked up one time. This chain links TRBV12-3 or TRBV12-4 with TRBJ2-7; TRBD2 is a possible D gene (5 bases). The ends were cut back, 5 bases at V and 7 bases at J, with 18 bases in the middle. CDR3 length: 14 amino acids. The chain's CDR3 is CASSPMFGNNEQYF. As DNA, the CDR3 is TGTGCCAGCAGTCCCATGTTCGGGAACAATGAGCAGTACTTC.

In the case of this clonotype: This may come from a read error, since a much larger clone is one base off. The J gene is TRBJ2-1, the V gene TRBV11-2; D is perhaps TRBD1 or TRBD2 (6 bases each). Trimming left V 4 bases short and J 13 bases short, with 23 bases between. This CDR3 spans 15 amino acids. The germline gives CDR1 SGHAT, CDR2 FQNNGV. The CDR3 sequence: CASSSRTGAEETQFF. The DNA for the CDR3 is TGTGCCAGCAGCTCCCGGACGGGGGCCGAAGAGACCCAGTTCTTC.

In this sample, this clonotype turned up a few times. The V gene is TRBV3-1, the J gene TRBJ2-1; unclear D gene. CDR1 and CDR2 from the germline V gene are LGHDT and YNNKEL (reference sequence). The V end lost 5 bases, the J end lost 7 bases, and 12 bases lay between the germline ends. The CDR3 runs 13 residues. CDR3: CASSYGPMNEQFF. CDR3 DNA: TGTGCCAGCAGCTACGGACCCATGAATGAGCAGTTCTTC.

This clonotype occurred many times. This sequence joins TRBV20-1 and TRBJ2-7; 7 bases fit TRBD2. Trimming cost V 1 base and J 0 bases; bases outside gene matches: 0. CDR3 length: 13 amino acids. CDR1 and CDR2 (germline): DFQATT, SNEGSKA (reference sequence). The CDR3: CSARGDYSYEQYF. The CDR3 region has the DNA TGCAGTGCTAGAGGGGACTACTCCTACGAGCAGTACTTC.

This rearrangement joins TRBV11-2 to TRBJ2-4; D not resolved. TRBJ2-7 matches the DNA end more closely, so the J call is doubtful. The CDR3 loop spans 13 amino acids. Germline CDR1 SGHAT, CDR2 FQNNGV. Written as DNA, the CDR3 is TGTGCCAGCAGCCTAACCGGAGTTGCCGAGCAGTACTTC. The encoded protein is CASSLTGVAEQYF.

This rearrangement joins TRBV6-2 or TRBV6-3 to TRBJ2-1; no definite D call. This CDR3 is 15 amino acids long. V was clipped by 6 bases and J by 6 bases, with 18 bases between them. Germline CDR1 MNHEY, CDR2 SVGEGT. CDR3 residues: CASSPSRQTGNEQFF. CDR3 coding DNA: TGTGCCAGCAGCCCGAGCCGGCAAACGGGCAATGAGCAGTTCTTC.

The chain is built from TRBV29-1 and TRBJ2-3; D not resolved. The germline V and J ends were trimmed by 3 bases and 0 bases, with 4 bases remaining between them. Germline values: CDR1 SQVTM, CDR2 ANQGSEA. The CDR3 runs to 12 residues. CDR3: CSVEFSTDTQYF. Written as DNA, the CDR3 is TGCAGCGTTGAGTTTAGCACAGATACGCAGTATTTT.

This clonotype was seen just once. V gene TRBV27 combines with J gene TRBJ2-5; 10 nucleotides line up with TRBD2. There are 16 residues in the CDR3. Germline V gives CDR1 MNHEY, CDR2 SMNVEV (reference sequence). With 3 bases clipped from V and 0 bases from J, the junction kept 4 bases outside the gene matches. The CDR3 sequence is CASSFSLAGYQETQYF. The CDR3 DNA follows: TGTGCCAGCAGTTTTTCACTAGCGGGGTACCAAGAGACCCAGTACTTC.

This clonotype was counted between two and nine times. This chain uses TRBV29-1 with TRBJ2-1, with D tentatively TRBD1 or TRBD2 (6 bases each). The CDR3 is made up of 12 amino acids. V dropped 7 bases and J dropped 7 bases, with 14 bases sitting between them. Germline lookup yields CDR1 SQVTM and CDR2 ANQGSEA. CDR3 amino acids: CSAVRGTNEQFF. The CDR3, as DNA: TGCAGCGCTGTGAGGGGGACTAATGAGCAGTTCTTC.

The rearrangement links TRBV2 to TRBJ2-1; 7 bases agree with TRBD1. Germline CDR1 is SNHLY and CDR2 is FYNNEI. The CDR3 runs 12 residues. V lost 8 bases to trimming and J lost 7 bases; unmatched junction nucleotides: 5. The CDR3 DNA reads as TGTGCCAGCGGTGGGACAGCAAATGAGCAGTTCTTC. Its protein is CASGGTANEQFF.

The table lists this clonotype with many counts. The chain joins TRBV15 to TRBJ2-7, with D unresolved. The CDR3 has 13 amino acids. The V end was cut by 2 bases, the J end by 2 bases, with 7 bases between. Looked up from germline, CDR1 is LNHNV and CDR2 is YYDKDF (reference sequence). The CDR3 DNA sequence: TGTGCCACCAGCAGACGGACCGCCTACGAGCAGTACTTC. Translation: CATSRRTAYEQYF.

This rearrangement joins TRBV6-5 to TRBJ2-7; D gene ambiguous. This CDR3 is 13 amino acids long. CDR1 is MNHEY, CDR2 SVGAGI, per germline. Trimming shortened V by 8 bases and J by 7 bases, and 18 bases separated the two germline ends. CDR3 amino acids: CASSSSIPREQYF. CDR3 coding DNA: TGTGCCAGCTCTTCTAGTATTCCTCGGGAGCAGTACTTC.

This clonotype has just one count. This chain uses TRBV9 with TRBJ2-3, with a possible D match to TRBD1 (5 bases). Germline V gene lookup returns CDR1 SGDLS and CDR2 YYNGEE. The CDR3 is 15 amino acids. Trimming removed 0 bases from V and 2 bases from J, with 10 bases in between. In DNA, the CDR3 is TGTGCCAGCAGCGTAGCAGGGCGGACCACAGATACGCAGTATTTT. Its translation: CASSVAGRTTDTQYF.

In this sample, this clonotype turned up a few times. V gene TRBV4-3 combines with J gene TRBJ2-7, with D possibly TRBD2 on 5 matching bases. This CDR3 region has 17 residues. The germline gives CDR1 LGHNA, CDR2 YSLEER. V was trimmed by 0 bases and J by 0 bases, leaving 15 bases between them. CDR3 in amino acids: CASSQDLGALSSYEQYF. The CDR3 DNA is TGCGCCAGCAGCCAAGATTTGGGAGCCCTTAGCTCCTACGAGCAGTACTTC.

This clonotype appeared a single time. The CDR3 nucleotides are TGTGCCGGGGGGGCAGGGGGTCAGCCCCAGCATTTT. Translating it yields CAGGAGGQPQHF. J is TRBJ1-5 and V is TRBV2; TRBD1 agrees at 7 bases. The CDR3 has 12 amino acids. The germline gives CDR1 SNHLY, CDR2 FYNNEI. The V and J ends lost 11 bases and 6 bases, in that order; junction bases with no gene match: 7.

The V and J genes are TRBV29-1 and TRBJ2-5; perhaps TRBD2 as D (5 bases). This CDR3 comprises 14 residues. CDR1 is SQVTM and CDR2 is ANQGSEA in the germline V gene. Trimming left V 7 bases short and J 12 bases short, with 27 bases between. Here the CDR3 DNA reads TGCAGCGAATTCGAAGGACCCCCCGGGGATGGCGAGTACTTC. Translating it yields CSEFEGPPGDGEYF.

The chain is built from TRBV6-2 or TRBV6-3 and TRBJ1-5, with D tentatively TRBD1 (5 bases). The CDR3 extends over 15 amino acids. CDR1 and CDR2 (germline): MNHEY, SVGEGT. The V end was cut by 7 bases, the J end by 4 bases, with 17 bases between. The DNA for the CDR3 is TGTGCCAGCACTCCCCAGGGAAAGGGTAATCAGCCCCAGCATTTT. Translated, it gives CASTPQGKGNQPQHF.

The chain recombines TRBV6-2 or TRBV6-3 with TRBJ2-5, with D tentatively TRBD1 or TRBD2 (5 bases each). The CDR3 has 14 amino acids. Germline lookup yields CDR1 MNHEY and CDR2 SVGEGT. V lost 7 bases and J lost 7, with 19 bases in between. The DNA for the CDR3 is TGTGCCAGCAAATTTGAGGAGTGGGGGTGGACCCAGTACTTC. Translation gives CASKFEEWGWTQYF.

The chain employs TRBV7-2 and TRBJ2-6; tentatively, D is TRBD2 (6 bases). V was shortened by 5 bases and J by 0 bases, with 20 bases between the two germline ends. CDR1 SGHTA and CDR2 FQGNSA come from the germline V gene. The CDR3 extends over 19 amino acids. CDR3 coding DNA: TGTGCCAGCAGCCCTCGGTCGGAGGGACGTTACTCTGGGGCCAACGTCCTGACTTTC. Its protein product is CASSPRSEGRYSGANVLTF. The full variable domain, completed using reference TRBV7-2 and TRBJ2-6, is GAGVSQSPSNKVTEKGKDVELRCDPISGHTALYWYRQSLGQGLEFLIYFQGNSAPDKSGLPSDRFSAERTGGSVSTLTIQRTQQEDSAVYLCASSPRSEGRYSGANVLTFGAGSRLTVL.

The gene calls are TRBV7-8 and TRBJ2-4; D is perhaps TRBD2 (6 bases). With the DNA end fitting TRBJ2-5 better, the J assignment may be wrong. The CDR3 runs to 14 residues. The germline gives CDR1 SGHVS, CDR2 FQNEAQ. CDR3 sequence reads: CASANGGRAETQYF. The CDR3 nucleotides are TGTGCCAGCGCCAACGGGGGTCGAGCGGAGACCCAGTACTTC.

This clonotype showed up many times. The CDR3 loop reads CASSPSSGGPRGNEQFF. In DNA form, the CDR3 reads TGTGCCAGCAGCCCTAGTAGCGGGGGCCCCAGGGGCAATGAGCAGTTCTTC. The J gene is TRBJ2-1, the V gene TRBV3-1, with TRBD2 identical over 9 bases. Trimming took 4 bases from V and 6 from J; bases not matched to a gene: 13. Germline CDR1 reads LGHDT; CDR2 reads YNNKEL (reference sequence). CDR3 length equals 17 residues.

This chain connects TRBV24-1 to TRBJ2-4; TRBD2 agrees at 10 bases. From germline, CDR1 is KGHDR and CDR2 SFDVKD. The CDR3 has 14 amino acids. The trim removed 8 bases at V and 1 base at J, leaving 1 base unmatched. The CDR3 nucleotides are TGTGCCACCACGACTAGCGGGGCCAAAAACATTCAGTACTTC. This codes for CATTTSGAKNIQYF.

This chain links TRBV28 with TRBJ2-5; TRBD1 is a possible D gene (6 bases). Per the germline V gene, CDR1 is MDHEN and CDR2 is SYDVKM. The CDR3 has 17 amino acids. The V end was cut by 6 bases, the J end by 6 bases, with 26 bases between. Written as DNA, the CDR3 is TGTGCCAGCAGCCAAAGGATTCAGGGGCAGGGAGAAAAGACCCAGTACTTC. It specifies CASSQRIQGQGEKTQYF.

This clonotype has only one observation. The J gene is TRBJ1-5, the V gene TRBV20-1; no definite D call. V was shortened by 6 bases and J by 0 bases, with 9 bases between the two germline ends. The CDR3 is 13 amino acids. CDR1 DFQATT and CDR2 SNEGSKA come from the germline V gene (reference sequence). CDR3 region: CSADVGSNQPQHF. CDR3 DNA sequence: TGCAGTGCGGACGTCGGTAGCAATCAGCCCCAGCATTTT.